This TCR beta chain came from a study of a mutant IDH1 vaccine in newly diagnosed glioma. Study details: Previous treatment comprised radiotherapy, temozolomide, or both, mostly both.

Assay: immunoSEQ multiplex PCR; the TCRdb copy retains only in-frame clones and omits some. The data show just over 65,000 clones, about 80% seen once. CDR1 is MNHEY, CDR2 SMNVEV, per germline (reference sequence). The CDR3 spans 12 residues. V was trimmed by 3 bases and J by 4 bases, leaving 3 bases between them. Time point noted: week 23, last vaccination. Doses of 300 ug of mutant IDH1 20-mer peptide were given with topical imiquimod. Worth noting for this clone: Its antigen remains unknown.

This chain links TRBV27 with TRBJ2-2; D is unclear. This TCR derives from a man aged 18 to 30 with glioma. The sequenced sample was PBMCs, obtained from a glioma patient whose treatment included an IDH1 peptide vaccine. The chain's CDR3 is CASSFVTGELFF. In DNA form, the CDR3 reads TGTGCCAGCAGTTTCGTCACCGGGGAGCTGTTTTTT.